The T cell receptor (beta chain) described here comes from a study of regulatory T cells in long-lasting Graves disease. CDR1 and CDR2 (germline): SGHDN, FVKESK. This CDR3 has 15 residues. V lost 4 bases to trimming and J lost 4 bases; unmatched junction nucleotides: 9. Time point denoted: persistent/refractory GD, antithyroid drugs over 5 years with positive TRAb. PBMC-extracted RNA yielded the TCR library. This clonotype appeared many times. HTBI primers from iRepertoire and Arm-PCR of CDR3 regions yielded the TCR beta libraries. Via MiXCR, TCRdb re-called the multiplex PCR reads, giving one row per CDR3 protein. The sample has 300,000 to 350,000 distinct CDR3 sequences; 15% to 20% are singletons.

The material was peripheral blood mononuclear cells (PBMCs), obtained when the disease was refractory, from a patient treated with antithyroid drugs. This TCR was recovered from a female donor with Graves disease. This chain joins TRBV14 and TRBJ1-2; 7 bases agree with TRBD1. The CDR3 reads CASSPTTGATYGYTF. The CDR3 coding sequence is TGTGCCAGCAGCCCTACAACAGGGGCCACCTATGGCTACACCTTC.